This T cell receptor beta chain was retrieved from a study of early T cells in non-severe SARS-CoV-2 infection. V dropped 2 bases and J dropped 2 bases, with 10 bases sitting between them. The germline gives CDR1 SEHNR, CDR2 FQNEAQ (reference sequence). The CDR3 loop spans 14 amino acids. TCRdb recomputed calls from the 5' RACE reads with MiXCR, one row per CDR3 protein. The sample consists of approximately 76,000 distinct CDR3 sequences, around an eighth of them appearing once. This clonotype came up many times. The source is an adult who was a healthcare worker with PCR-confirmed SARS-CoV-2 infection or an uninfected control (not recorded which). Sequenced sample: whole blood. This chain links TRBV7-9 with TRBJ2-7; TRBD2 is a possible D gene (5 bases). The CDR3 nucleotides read TGTGCCAGCAGCTTAATCGGGGTAACCTACGAGCAGTACTTC. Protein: CASSLIGVTYEQYF.